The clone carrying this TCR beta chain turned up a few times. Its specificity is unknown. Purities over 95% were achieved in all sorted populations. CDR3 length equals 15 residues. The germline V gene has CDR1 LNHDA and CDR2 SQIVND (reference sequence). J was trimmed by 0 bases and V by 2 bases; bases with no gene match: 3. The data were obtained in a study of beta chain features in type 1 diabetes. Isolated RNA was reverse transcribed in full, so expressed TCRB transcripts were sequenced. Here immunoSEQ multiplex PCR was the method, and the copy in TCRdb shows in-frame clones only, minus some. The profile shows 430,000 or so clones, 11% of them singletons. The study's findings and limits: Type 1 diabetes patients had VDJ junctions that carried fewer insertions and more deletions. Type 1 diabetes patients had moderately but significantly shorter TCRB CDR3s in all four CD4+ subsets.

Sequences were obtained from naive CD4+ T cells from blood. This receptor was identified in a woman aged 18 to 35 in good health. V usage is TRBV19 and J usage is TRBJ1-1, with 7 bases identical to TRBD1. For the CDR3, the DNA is TGTGCCAGTAGTATACCACAGGGGATGAACACTGAAGCTTTCTTT. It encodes CASSIPQGMNTEAFF.